This note documents a single TCR beta chain sequence. Its antigen is as yet unknown. The record originates from a study of shared clonotypes between healthy human individuals. Study as a whole: The cohort comprised a couple of women and a few men. Their ages spanned 18 to 49 years. Overall study results and limits: An anticipated effect of sequencing depth on clonotype sharing among donors was recognized.

After removal of 3 bases from V and 0 bases from J, the junction contained 4 bases not matched to a gene. Per germline, CDR1 SGHTA and CDR2 FQGTGA. This CDR3 contains 16 residues. Across several immunoSEQ plates, the genomic DNA of each subset was split evenly. Sorted-subset replicate PCR reactions contained roughly 200 ng DNA, corresponding to some 29,000 T cell genomes. Here immunoSEQ multiplex PCR was the method, and the copy in TCRdb shows in-frame clones only, minus some. The table lists a few million clones, around 92% of them singletons, with roughly 0.34% in the top ten. The V and J genes are TRBV7-3 and TRBJ1-1; 10 bases agree with TRBD1. This sequence originates from a man between 18 and 35 years old in good health. Some clones in this sample may be carry-over from other donors' samples. Sequencing input: naive CD4+ T cells from PBMCs. Subset: CD45RA+ positively selected. The CDR3 DNA follows: TGTGCCAGCAGCTTGACAGGGGGCCTCATGAACACTGAAGCTTTCTTT. Its translation is CASSLTGGLMNTEAFF.